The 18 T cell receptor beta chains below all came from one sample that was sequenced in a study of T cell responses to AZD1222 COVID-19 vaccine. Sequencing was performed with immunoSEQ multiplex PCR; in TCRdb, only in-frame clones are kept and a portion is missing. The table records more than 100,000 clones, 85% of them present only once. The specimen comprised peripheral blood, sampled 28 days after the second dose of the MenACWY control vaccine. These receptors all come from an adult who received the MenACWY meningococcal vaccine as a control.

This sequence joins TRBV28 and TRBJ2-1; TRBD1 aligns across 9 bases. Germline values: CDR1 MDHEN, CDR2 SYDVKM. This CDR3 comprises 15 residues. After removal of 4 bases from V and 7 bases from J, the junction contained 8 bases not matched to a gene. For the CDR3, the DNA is TGTGCCAGCAGTTCCTCCGGGACAGGGACAAATGAGCAGTTCTTC. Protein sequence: CASSSSGTGTNEQFF.

For the CDR3, the DNA is TGTGCCAGCGGATCGACAGGGCTCTATGGCTACACCTTC. It specifies CASGSTGLYGYTF. This rearrangement joins TRBV28 to TRBJ1-2, with 7 bases matching TRBD1. V dropped 8 bases and J dropped 4; count of bases not matched to a gene: 7. This CDR3 contains 13 residues. Germline V gene sequence: CDR1 MDHEN, CDR2 SYDVKM.

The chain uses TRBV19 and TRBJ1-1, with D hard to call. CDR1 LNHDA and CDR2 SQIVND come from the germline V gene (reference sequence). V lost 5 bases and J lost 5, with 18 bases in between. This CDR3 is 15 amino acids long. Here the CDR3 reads CASSGRGGVWTEAFF. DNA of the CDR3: TGTGCCAGTAGTGGAAGAGGTGGGGTTTGGACTGAAGCTTTCTTT.

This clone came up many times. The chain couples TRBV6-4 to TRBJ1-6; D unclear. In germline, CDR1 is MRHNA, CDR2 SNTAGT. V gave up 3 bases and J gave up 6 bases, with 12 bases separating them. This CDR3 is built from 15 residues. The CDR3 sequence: CASSEGSGPNSPLHF. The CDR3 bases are TGTGCCAGCAGTGAGGGGAGTGGGCCTAATTCACCCCTCCACTTT.

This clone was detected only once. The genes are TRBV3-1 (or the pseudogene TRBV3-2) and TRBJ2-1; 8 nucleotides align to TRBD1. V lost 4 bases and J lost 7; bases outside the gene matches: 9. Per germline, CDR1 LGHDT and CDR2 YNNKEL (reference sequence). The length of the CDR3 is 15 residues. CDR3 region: CASSLAGGARNEQFF. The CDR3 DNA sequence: TGTGCCAGCAGCCTTGCAGGGGGCGCGAGGAATGAGCAGTTCTTC.

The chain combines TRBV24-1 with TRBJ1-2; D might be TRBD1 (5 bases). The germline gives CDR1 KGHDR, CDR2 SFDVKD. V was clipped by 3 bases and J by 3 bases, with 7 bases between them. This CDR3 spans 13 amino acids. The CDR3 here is CATSDVTDYGYTF. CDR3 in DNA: TGTGCCACCAGTGATGTGACAGACTATGGCTACACCTTC.

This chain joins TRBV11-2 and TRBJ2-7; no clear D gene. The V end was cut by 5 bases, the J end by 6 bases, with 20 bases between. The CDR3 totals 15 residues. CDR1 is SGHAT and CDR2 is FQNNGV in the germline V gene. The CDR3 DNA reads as TGTGCCAGCAGCCCCCGTTTGGGCAGGACCAGCGAGCAGTACGTC. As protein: CASSPRLGRTSEQYV.

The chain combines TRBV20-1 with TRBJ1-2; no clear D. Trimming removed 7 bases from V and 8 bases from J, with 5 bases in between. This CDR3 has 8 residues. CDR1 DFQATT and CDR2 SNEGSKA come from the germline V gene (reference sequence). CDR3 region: CSVTGYTF. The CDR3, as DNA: TGCAGTGTTACCGGCTACACCTTC.

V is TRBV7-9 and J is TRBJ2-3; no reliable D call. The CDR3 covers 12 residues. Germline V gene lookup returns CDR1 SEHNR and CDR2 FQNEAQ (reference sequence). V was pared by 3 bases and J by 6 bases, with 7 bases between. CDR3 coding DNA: TGTGCCAGCAGCTTTGTGGCGGATACGCAGTATTTT. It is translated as CASSFVADTQYF.

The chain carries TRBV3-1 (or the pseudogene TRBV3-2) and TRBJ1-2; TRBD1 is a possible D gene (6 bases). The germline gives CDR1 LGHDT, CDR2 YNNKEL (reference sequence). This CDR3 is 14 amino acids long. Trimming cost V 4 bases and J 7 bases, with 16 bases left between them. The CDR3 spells CASSLPGGAGGYTF. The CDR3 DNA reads TGTGCCAGCAGCCTCCCGGGGGGGGCCGGTGGCTACACCTTC.

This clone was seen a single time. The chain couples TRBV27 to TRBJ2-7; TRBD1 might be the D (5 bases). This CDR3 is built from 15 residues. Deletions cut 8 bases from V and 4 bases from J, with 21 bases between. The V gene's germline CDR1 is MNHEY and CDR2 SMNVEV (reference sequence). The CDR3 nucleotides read TGTGCCAGCGGCCTCTCAGGGAAGTCGAGGTACGAGCAGTACTTC. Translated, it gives CASGLSGKSRYEQYF.

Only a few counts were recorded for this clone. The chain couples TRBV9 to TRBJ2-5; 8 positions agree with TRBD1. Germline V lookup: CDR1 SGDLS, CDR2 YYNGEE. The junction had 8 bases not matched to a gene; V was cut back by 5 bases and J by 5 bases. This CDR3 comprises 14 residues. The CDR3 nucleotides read TGTGCCAGCAGTGCGACAGGGGCTGGGGAGACCCAGTACTTC. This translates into CASSATGAGETQYF.

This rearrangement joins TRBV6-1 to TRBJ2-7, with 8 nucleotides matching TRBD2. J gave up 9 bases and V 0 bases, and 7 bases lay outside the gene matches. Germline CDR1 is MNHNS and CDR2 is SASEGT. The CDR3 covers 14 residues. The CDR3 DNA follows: TGTGCCAGCAGTGAAGCCCAAATAGCGGGACTGCAGTACGTC. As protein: CASSEAQIAGLQYV.

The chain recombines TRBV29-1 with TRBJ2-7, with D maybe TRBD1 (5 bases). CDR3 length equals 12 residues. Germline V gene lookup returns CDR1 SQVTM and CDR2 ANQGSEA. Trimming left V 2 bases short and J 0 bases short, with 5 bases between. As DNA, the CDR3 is TGCAGCGTTGAACAGGGCTCCTACGAGCAGTACTTC. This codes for CSVEQGSYEQYF.

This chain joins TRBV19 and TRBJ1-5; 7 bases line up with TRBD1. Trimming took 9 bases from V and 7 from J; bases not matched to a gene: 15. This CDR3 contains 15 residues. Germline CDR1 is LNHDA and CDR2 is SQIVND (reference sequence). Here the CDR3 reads CASQGTALGTQPQHF. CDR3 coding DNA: TGTGCCAGCCAGGGGACAGCCTTGGGCACGCAGCCCCAGCATTTT. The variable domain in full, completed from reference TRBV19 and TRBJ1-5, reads DGGITQSPKYLFRKEGQNVTLSCEQNLNHDAMYWYRQDPGQGLRLIYYSQIVNDFQKGDIAEGYSVSREKKESFPLTVTSAQKNPTAFYLCASQGTALGTQPQHFGDGTRLSIL.

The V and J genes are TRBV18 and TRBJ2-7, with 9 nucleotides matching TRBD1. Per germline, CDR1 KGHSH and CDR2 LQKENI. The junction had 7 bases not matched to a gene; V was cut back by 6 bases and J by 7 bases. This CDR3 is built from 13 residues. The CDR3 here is CASSQQGALEQYV. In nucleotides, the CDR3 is TGTGCCAGCTCTCAACAGGGGGCGCTTGAGCAGTACGTC.

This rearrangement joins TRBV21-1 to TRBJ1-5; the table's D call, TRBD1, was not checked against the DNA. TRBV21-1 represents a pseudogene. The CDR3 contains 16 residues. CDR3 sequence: CASSKASTGDNQPQHF. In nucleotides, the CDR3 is TGTGCCAGCAGCAAAGCTTCTACAGGGGACAATCAGCCCCAGCATTTT.

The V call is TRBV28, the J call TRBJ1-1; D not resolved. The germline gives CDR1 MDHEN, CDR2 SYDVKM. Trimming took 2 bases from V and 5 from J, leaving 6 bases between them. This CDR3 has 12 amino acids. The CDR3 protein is CASSLSLTEAFF. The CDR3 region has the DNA TGTGCCAGCAGTTTAAGCTTAACTGAAGCTTTCTTT. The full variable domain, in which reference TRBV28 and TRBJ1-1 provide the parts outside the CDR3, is DVKVTQSSRYLVKRTGEKVFLECVQDMDHENMFWYRQDPGLGLRLIYFSYDVKMKEKGDIPEGYSVSREKKERFSLILESASTNQTSMYLCASSLSLTEAFFGQGTRLTVV.